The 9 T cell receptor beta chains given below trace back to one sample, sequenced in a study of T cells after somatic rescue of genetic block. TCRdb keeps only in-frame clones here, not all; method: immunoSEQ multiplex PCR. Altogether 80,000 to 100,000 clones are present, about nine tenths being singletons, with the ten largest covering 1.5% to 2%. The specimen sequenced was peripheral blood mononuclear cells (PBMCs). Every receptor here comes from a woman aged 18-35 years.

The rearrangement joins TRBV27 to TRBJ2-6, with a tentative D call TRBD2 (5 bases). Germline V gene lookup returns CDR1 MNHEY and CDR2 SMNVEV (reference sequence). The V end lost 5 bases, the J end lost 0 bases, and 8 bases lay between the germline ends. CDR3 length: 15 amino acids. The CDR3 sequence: CASSPGFSGANVLTF. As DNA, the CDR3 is TGTGCCAGCAGTCCGGGATTCTCTGGGGCCAACGTCCTGACTTTC.

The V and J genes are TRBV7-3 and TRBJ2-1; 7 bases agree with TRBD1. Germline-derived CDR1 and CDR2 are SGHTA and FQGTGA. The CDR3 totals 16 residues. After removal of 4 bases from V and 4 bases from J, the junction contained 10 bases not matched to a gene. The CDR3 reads CASSSAGTARYNEQFF. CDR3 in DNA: TGTGCCAGCAGCTCGGCCGGGACAGCCAGATACAATGAGCAGTTCTTC.

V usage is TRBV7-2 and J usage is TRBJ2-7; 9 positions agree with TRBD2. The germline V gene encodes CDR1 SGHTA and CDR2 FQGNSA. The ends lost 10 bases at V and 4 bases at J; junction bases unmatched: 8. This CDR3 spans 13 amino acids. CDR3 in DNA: TGTGCCACACGGGGTCTAGCGGGGTACGAGCAGTACTTC. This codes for CATRGLAGYEQYF.

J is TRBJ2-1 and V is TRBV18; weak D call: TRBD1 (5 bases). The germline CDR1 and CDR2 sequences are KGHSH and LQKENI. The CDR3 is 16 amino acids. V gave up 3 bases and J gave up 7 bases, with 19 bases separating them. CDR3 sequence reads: CASSPPPSKGPNEQFF. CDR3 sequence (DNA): TGTGCCAGCTCACCTCCCCCCTCTAAGGGGCCGAATGAGCAGTTCTTC.

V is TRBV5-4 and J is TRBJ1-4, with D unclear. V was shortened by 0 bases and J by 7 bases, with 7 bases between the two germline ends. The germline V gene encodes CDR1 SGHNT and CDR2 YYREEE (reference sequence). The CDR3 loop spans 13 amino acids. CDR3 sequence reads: CASSLDGLEKLFF. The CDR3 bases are TGTGCCAGCAGCTTGGACGGGCTTGAAAAACTGTTTTTT. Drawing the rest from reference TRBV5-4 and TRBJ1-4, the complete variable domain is ETGVTQSPTHLIKTRGQQVTLRCSSQSGHNTVSWYQQALGQGPQFIFQYYREEENGRGNFPPRFSGLQFPNYSSELNVNALELDDSALYLCASSLDGLEKLFFGSGTQLSVL.

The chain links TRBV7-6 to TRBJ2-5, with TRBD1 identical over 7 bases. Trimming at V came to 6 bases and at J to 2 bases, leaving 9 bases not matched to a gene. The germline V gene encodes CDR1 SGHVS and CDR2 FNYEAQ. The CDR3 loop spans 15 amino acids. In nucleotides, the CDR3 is TGTGCCAGCAGTTTACAGCCGACAGGGCAAGAGACCCAGTACTTC. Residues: CASSLQPTGQETQYF.

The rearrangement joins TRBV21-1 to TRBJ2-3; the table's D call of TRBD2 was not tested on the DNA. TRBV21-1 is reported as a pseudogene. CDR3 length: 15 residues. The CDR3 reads CASGGSGSSPDTQYF. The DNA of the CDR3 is TGTGCCAGCGGAGGGAGCGGGAGTTCCCCAGATACGCAGTATTTT.

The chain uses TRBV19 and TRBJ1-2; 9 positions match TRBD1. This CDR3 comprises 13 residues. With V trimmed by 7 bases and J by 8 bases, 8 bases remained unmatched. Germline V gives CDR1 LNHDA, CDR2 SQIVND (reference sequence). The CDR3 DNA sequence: TGTGCCAGTATAGGGCACAGGGGGCTAGGCTACACCTTC. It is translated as CASIGHRGLGYTF.

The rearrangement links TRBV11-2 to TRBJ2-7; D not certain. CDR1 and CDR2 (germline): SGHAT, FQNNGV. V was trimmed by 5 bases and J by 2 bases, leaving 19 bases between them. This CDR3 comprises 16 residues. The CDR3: CASSPLRRSFPYEQYF. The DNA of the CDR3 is TGTGCCAGCAGCCCTCTCAGACGCTCTTTTCCCTACGAGCAGTACTTC. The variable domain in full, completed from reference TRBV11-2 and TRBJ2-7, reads EAGVAQSPRYKIIEKRQSVAFWCNPISGHATLYWYQQILGQGPKLLIQFQNNGVVDDSQLPKDRFSAERLKGVDSTLKIQPAKLEDSAVYLCASSPLRRSFPYEQYFGPGTRLTVT.